These 7 T cell receptor beta chains were all obtained from the same sample, sequenced in a study of cytomegalovirus exposure and HLA in healthy donors. PCR primers comprised 60 Vbeta and 13 Jbeta primers. The method was immunoSEQ multiplex PCR; TCRdb's version includes in-frame clones alone and lacks a portion of them. The sample contains 130,000 or so clones, less than 80% of which appear only once. Sequenced material: PBMCs. Source of these receptors: a man aged 45-60 years in good health and CMV-seropositive.

This clone has only a few counts. The rearrangement uses TRBV2 and TRBJ1-5, with D possibly matching TRBD1 (5 bases). V lost 2 bases to trimming and J lost 1 base, with 9 bases between them. Germline V gene data show CDR1 as SNHLY and CDR2 as FYNNEI. The CDR3 totals 15 residues. The DNA for the CDR3 is TGTGCCAGCAGTGAACTGGGGCTGAGCAATCAGCCCCAGCATTTT. It yields the protein CASSELGLSNQPQHF.

This clone has just a few counts. The chain joins TRBV20-1 to TRBJ2-1, with D possibly being TRBD1 (5 bases). V shed 5 bases and J shed 8 bases, with 10 bases lying between them. There are 11 residues in the CDR3. The germline gives CDR1 DFQATT, CDR2 SNEGSKA (reference sequence). The CDR3, as DNA: TGCAGTGCTTGGGGCGAGTATGAGCAGTTCTTC. Translating it yields CSAWGEYEQFF.

V is TRBV6-1 and J is TRBJ1-1; possible D gene TRBD1, 5 bases. This CDR3 is built from 15 residues. The ends were cut back, 6 bases at V and 5 bases at J, with 19 bases in the middle. From germline, CDR1 is MNHNS and CDR2 SASEGT. The CDR3 DNA follows: TGTGCCAGCAGAACCCGGAGCCAGGGTAATACTGAAGCTTTCTTT. Protein product: CASRTRSQGNTEAFF.

The chain uses TRBV19 and TRBJ2-7, with D tentatively TRBD1 (6 bases). The CDR3 is made up of 14 amino acids. Germline V CDR1 and CDR2: LNHDA, SQIVND (reference sequence). Deletions cut 4 bases from V and 3 bases from J, with 13 bases between. The CDR3 sequence: CASSTILTGYEQYF. The CDR3 DNA reads as TGTGCCAGTAGTACGATACTGACAGGCTACGAGCAGTACTTC.

The CDR3 nucleotides read TGTGCCAGCAGCCTCGGGGGGGTCCCCACAGATACGCAGTATTTT. Its translation: CASSLGGVPTDTQYF. The V call is TRBV5-4, the J call TRBJ2-3, with 8 nucleotides matching TRBD2. The V gene's germline CDR1 is SGHNT and CDR2 YYREEE (reference sequence). This CDR3 is built from 15 residues. The J segment lost 2 bases and the V segment lost 4 bases, leaving 6 bases of the junction unmatched.

The J gene is TRBJ2-5, the V gene TRBV18, with 7 bases aligning to TRBD1. The junction had 17 bases not matched to a gene; V was cut back by 1 base and J by 3 bases. This CDR3 is 19 amino acids long. CDR1 and CDR2 from the germline V gene are KGHSH and LQKENI. In nucleotides, the CDR3 is TGTGCCAGCTCACCACTTGAAAACAGGGGCGCAGGGGTCAAAGAGACCCAGTACTTC. This encodes CASSPLENRGAGVKETQYF.

The V and J genes are TRBV11-2 and TRBJ2-7, with D tentatively TRBD2 (7 bases). The CDR3 has 15 amino acids. The germline V and J ends were trimmed by 5 bases and 3 bases, with 17 bases remaining between them. From germline, CDR1 is SGHAT and CDR2 FQNNGV. For the CDR3, the DNA is TGTGCCAGCAGCCGAGGGGAGGGGGTTTTCTACGAGCAGTACTTC. It codes for CASSRGEGVFYEQYF.